The sequence of this T cell receptor (beta chain) was determined in a study of brain T cells in children with intractable seizures. Overall study results and limits: Viral specificity was inferred only from CDR3 similarity; HCMV serostatus was unknown.

Worth noting for this clone: The antigen remains undetermined.

Time point noted: blood from clinic visit 5 months post-surgery; TSC patient then seizure free. Germline values: CDR1 MGHRA, CDR2 YSYEKL. Trimming cost V 1 base and J 5 bases, with 14 bases left between them. There are 15 residues in the CDR3. The assay was immunoSEQ multiplex PCR, and TCRdb's table has in-frame clones only and misses some. The data contain 340,000 or so clones, 93% of them singletons. This rearrangement joins TRBV4-1 to TRBJ2-5, with TRBD1 as a possible D gene (6 bases). The starting material was peripheral blood, obtained roughly 5 months after surgery. The receptor comes from a boy in the first two years of life with tuberous sclerosis and intractable seizures. The CDR3 region is CASSQGTTGSETQYF. The CDR3 DNA reads TGCGCCAGCAGCCAAGGGACCACAGGGTCCGAGACCCAGTACTTC.